This note documents a single T cell receptor beta chain sequence. Unmatched junction bases numbered 3, after V lost 3 bases and J lost 1 base. CDR1 and CDR2 (germline): GTSNPN, SVGIG (reference sequence). The CDR3 totals 15 residues. Clones were sequenced by immunoSEQ multiplex PCR, and TCRdb holds only the in-frame ones, with some missing. The data show fewer than 70,000 clones, approximately 87% seen once. This record comes from a study of OX40 agonist ivuxolimab in advanced cancers. Whole-study context: Every 2 weeks, patients received ivuxolimab intravenously, dosed at 0.01 to 10 mg/kg. The dose-escalation cohort was around 83% male, with a mean age of about 58 years, ranging roughly 20 to 80. Partial responses were achieved by three patients, of whom one had hepatocellular carcinoma and two had cutaneous melanoma.

Patients had blood sampled at baseline and again on cycle 4 day 1 and cycle 7 day 1. Material: CD4+ or CD8+ T cells sorted from blood, obtained in a trial of the OX40 agonist ivuxolimab. The clonotype originates from an adult with an advanced solid tumor such as melanoma, head and neck, liver or kidney cancer. The V gene is TRBV30, the J gene TRBJ1-5, with 10 nucleotides matching TRBD1. CDR3 sequence reads: CAWSPGQGSNQPQHF. In nucleotides, the CDR3 is TGTGCCTGGAGCCCGGGACAGGGGAGCAATCAGCCCCAGCATTTT.